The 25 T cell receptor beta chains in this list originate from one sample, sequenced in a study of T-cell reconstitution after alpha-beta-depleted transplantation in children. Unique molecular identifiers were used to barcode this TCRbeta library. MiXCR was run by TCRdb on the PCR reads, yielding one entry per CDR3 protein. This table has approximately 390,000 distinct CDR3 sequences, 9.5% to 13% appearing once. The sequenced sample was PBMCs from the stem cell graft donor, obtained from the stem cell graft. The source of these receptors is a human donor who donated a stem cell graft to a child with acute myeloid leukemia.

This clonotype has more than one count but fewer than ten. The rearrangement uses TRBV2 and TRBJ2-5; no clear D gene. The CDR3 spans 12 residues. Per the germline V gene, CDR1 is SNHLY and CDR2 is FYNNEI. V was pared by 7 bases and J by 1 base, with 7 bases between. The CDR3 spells CASKLSQETQYF. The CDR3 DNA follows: TGTGCCAGCAAACTATCCCAAGAGACCCAGTACTTC.

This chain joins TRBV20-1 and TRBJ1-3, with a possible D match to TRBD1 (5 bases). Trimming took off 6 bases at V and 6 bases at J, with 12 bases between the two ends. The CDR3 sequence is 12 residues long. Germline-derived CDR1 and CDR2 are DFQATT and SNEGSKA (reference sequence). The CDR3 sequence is CSAVGPINTIYF. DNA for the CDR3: TGCAGTGCGGTGGGACCGATAAACACCATATATTTT.

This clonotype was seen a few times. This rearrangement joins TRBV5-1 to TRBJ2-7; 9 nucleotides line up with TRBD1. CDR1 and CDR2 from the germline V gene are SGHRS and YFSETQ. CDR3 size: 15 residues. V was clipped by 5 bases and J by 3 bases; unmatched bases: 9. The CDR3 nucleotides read TGCGCCAGCAGAGAAACAGGGGGCTTTCACTACGAGCAGTACTTC. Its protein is CASRETGGFHYEQYF.

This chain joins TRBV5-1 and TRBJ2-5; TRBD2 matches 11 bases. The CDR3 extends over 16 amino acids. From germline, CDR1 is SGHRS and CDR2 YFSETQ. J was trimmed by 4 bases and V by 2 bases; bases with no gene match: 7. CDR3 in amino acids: CASSLLPSGGRETQYF. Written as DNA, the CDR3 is TGCGCCAGCAGCTTACTTCCTAGCGGGGGGAGAGAGACCCAGTACTTC.

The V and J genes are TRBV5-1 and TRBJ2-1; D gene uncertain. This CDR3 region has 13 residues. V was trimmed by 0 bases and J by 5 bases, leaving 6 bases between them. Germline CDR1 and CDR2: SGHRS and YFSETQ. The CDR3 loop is CASSLDSDNEQFF. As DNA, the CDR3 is TGCGCCAGCAGCTTGGACTCAGACAATGAGCAGTTCTTC.

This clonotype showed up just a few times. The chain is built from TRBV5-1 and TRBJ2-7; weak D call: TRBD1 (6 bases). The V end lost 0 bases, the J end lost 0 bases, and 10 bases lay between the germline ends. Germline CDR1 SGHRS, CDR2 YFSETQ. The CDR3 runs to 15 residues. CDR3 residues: CASSLVTGPSYEQYF. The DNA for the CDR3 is TGCGCCAGCAGCTTGGTCACAGGGCCCTCCTACGAGCAGTACTTC.

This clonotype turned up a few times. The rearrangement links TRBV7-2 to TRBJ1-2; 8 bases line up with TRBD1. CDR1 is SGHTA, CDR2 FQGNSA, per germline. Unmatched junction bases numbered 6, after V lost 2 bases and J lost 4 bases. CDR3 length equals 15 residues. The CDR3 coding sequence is TGTGCCAGCAGCTTAAGACGACAGGGGCTCTATGGCTACACCTTC. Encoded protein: CASSLRRQGLYGYTF.

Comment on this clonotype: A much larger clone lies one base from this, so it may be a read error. The CDR3 DNA reads as TGTGCCAGCAGTGTAGCATGGGGTGAAGCTTTCTTT. Translating it yields CASSVAWGEAFF. The J gene is TRBJ1-1, the V gene TRBV2; D uncertain. Germline CDR1 SNHLY, CDR2 FYNNEI. This CDR3 is 12 amino acids long. Trimming removed 4 bases from V and 7 bases from J, with 10 bases in between.

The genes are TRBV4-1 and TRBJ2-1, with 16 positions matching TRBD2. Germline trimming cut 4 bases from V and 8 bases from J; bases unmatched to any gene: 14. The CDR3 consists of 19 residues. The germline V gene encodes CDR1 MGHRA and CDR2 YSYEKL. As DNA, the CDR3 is TGCGCCAGCAGCCCTCCGGGACTAGCGGGGGGGCGTGATTTGCATGAGCAGTTCTTC. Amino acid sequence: CASSPPGLAGGRDLHEQFF.

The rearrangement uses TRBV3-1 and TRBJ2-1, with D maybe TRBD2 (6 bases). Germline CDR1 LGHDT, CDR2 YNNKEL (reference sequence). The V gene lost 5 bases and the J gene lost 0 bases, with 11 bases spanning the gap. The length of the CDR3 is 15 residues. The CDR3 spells CASSATRGSYNEQFF. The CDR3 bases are TGTGCCAGCAGCGCTACGCGGGGCTCCTACAATGAGCAGTTCTTC.

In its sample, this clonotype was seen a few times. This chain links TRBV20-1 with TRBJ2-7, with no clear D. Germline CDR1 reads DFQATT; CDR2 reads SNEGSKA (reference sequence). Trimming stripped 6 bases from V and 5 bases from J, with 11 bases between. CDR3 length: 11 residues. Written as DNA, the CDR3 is TGCAGTGCGAGTATGGGCCACGAGCAGTACTTC. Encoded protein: CSASMGHEQYF.

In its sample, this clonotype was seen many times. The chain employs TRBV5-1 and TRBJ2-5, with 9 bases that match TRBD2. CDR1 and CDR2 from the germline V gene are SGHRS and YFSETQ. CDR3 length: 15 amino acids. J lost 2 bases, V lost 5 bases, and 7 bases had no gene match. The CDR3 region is CASRTSGYDQETQYF. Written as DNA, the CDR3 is TGCGCCAGCAGGACTAGCGGATACGATCAAGAGACCCAGTACTTC. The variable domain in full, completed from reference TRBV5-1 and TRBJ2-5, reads KAGVTQTPRYLIKTRGQQVTLSCSPISGHRSVSWYQQTPGQGLQFLFEYFSETQRNKGNFPGRFSGRQFSNSRSEMNVSTLELGDSALYLCASRTSGYDQETQYFGPGTRLLVL.

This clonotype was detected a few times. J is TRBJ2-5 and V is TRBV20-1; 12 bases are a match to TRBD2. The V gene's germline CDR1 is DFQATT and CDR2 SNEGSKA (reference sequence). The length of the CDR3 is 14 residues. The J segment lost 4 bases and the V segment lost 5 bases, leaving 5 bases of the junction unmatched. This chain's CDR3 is CSASSGRATETQYF. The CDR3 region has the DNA TGCAGTGCTTCTAGCGGGAGGGCCACAGAGACCCAGTACTTC.

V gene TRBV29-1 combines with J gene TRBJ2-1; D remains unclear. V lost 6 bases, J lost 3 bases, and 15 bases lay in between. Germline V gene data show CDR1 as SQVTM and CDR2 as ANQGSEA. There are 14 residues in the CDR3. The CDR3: CSVRPLRHYNEQFF. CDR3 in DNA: TGCAGCGTGCGGCCCCTCAGACACTACAATGAGCAGTTCTTC.

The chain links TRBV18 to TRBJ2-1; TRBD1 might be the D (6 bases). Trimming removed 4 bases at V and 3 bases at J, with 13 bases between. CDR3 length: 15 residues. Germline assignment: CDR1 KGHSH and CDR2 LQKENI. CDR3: CASSRGLSDYNEQFF. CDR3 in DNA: TGTGCCAGCTCACGGGGGCTTTCCGACTACAATGAGCAGTTCTTC. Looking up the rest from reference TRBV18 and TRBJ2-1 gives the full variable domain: NAGVMQNPRHLVRRRGQEARLRCSPMKGHSHVYWYRQLPEEGLKFMVYLQKENIIDESGMPKERFSAEFPKEGPSILRIQQVVRGDSAAYFCASSRGLSDYNEQFFGPGTRLTVL.

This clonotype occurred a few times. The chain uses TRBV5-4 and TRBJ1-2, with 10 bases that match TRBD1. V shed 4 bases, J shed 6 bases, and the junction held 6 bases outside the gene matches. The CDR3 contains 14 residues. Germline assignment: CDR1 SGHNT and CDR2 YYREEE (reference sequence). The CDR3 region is CASSLDRGQNGYTF. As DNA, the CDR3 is TGTGCCAGCAGCCTTGACAGGGGGCAGAATGGCTACACCTTC.

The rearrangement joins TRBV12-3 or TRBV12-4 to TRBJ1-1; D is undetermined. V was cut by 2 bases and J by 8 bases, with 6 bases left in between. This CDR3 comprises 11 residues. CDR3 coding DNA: TGTGCCAGCAGTTTATCGGCCGAAGCTTTCTTT. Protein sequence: CASSLSAEAFF.

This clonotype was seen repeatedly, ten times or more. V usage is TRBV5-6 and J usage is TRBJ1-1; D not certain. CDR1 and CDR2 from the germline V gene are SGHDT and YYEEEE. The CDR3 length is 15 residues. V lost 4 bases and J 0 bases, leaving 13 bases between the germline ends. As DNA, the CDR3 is TGTGCCAGCAGCCAGGTCCCGGGAATGAACACTGAAGCTTTCTTT. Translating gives CASSQVPGMNTEAFF.

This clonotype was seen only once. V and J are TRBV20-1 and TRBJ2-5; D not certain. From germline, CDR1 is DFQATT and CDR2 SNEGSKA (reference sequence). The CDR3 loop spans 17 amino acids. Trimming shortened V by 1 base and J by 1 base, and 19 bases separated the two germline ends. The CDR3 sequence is CSARVLSRQAPQETQYF. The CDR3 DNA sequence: TGCAGTGCTAGAGTTTTAAGTAGGCAGGCGCCCCAAGAGACCCAGTACTTC.

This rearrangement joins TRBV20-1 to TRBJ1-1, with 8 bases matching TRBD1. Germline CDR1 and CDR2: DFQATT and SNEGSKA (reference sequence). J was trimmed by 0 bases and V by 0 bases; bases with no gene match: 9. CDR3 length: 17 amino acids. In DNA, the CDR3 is TGCAGTGCTAGAGATGGGCAGGGGGCAAGGATGAACACTGAAGCTTTCTTT. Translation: CSARDGQGARMNTEAFF.

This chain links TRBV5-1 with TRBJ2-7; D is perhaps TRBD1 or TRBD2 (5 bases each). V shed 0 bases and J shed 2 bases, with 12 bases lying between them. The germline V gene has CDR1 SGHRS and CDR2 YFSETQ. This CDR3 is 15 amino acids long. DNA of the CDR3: TGCGCCAGCAGCTTGGTTGGGACGGTGACCTACGAGCAGTACTTC. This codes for CASSLVGTVTYEQYF.

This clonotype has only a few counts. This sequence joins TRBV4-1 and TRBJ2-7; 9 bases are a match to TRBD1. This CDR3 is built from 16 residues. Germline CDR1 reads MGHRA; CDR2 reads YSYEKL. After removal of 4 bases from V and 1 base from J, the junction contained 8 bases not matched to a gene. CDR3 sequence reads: CASSPTRQGGSYEQYF. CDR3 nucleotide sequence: TGCGCCAGCAGCCCTACCCGACAGGGGGGTTCCTACGAGCAGTACTTC.

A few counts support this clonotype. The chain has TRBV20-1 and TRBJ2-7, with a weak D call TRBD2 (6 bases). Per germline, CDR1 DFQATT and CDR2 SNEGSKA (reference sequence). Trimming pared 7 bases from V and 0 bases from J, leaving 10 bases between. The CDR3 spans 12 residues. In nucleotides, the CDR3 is TGCAGTGGGGAGGCGGGCTCCTACGAGCAGTACTTC. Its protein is CSGEAGSYEQYF.

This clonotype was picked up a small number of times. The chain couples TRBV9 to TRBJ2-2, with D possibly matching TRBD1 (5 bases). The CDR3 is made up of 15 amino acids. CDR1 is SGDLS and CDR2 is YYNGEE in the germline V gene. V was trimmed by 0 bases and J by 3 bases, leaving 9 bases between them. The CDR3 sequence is CASSVARVHTGELFF. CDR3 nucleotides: TGTGCCAGCAGCGTAGCCAGGGTCCACACCGGGGAGCTGTTTTTT. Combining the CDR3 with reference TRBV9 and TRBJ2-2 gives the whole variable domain DSGVTQTPKHLITATGQRVTLRCSPRSGDLSVYWYQQSLDQGLQFLIQYYNGEERAKGNILERFSAQQFPDLHSELNLSSLELGDSALYFCASSVARVHTGELFFGEGSRLTVL.

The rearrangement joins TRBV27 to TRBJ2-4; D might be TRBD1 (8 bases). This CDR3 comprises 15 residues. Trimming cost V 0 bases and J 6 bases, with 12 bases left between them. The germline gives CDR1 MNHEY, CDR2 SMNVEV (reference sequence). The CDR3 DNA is TGTGCCAGCAGTTTATCTACAGGGGGGGTAAACATTCAGTACTTC. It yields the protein CASSLSTGGVNIQYF.